The clone carrying this TCR beta chain occurred a few times. The CDR3 extends over 17 amino acids. With 4 bases removed from V and 2 bases from J, the gap between germline ends came to 19 bases. The data originate from a study of T cell repertoires in aging, cancer and after chemotherapy. Peripheral blood genomic DNA, not sorted cells or RNA, was the template. Rearranged V-D-J TRB sequences were amplified with a mixed TRB-A/B primer pool. TCRdb ran MiXCR on the multiplex PCR reads and lists one entry per CDR3 protein. The table shows about 13,000 distinct CDR3 sequences, with approximately 24% occurring only once.

The specimen sequenced was blood. The rearrangement joins TRBV12-3 or TRBV12-4 to TRBJ2-3; possibly TRBD1 for D (6 bases). This receptor was obtained from a human donor in good health. Written as DNA, the CDR3 is TGTGCCAGCAGTTGGGATCTCCGGACAGAATACACAGATACGCAGTATTTT. This translates into CASSWDLRTEYTDTQYF.